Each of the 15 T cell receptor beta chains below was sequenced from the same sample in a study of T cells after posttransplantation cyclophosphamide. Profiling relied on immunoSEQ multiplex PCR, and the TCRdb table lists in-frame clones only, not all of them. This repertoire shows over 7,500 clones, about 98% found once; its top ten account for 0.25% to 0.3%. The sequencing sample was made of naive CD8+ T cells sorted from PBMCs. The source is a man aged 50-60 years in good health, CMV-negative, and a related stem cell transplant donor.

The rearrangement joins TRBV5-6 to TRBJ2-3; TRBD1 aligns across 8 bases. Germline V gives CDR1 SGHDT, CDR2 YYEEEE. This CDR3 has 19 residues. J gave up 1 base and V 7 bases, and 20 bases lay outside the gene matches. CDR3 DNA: TGTGCCAGCTTTCTGGGCGGGACAGGCTTAAACCTTGGCACAGATACGCAGTATTTT. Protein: CASFLGGTGLNLGTDTQYF. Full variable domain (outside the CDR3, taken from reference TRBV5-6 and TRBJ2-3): DAGVTQSPTHLIKTRGQQVTLRCSPKSGHDTVSWYQQALGQGPQFIFQYYEEEERQRGNFPDRFSGHQFPNYSSELNVNALLLGDSALYLCASFLGGTGLNLGTDTQYFGPGTRLTVL.

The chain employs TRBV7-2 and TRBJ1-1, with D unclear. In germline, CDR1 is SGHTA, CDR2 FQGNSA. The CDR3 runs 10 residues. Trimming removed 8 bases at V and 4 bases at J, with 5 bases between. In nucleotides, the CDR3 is TGTGCCAGCGAGGGCACTGAAGCTTTCTTT. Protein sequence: CASEGTEAFF.

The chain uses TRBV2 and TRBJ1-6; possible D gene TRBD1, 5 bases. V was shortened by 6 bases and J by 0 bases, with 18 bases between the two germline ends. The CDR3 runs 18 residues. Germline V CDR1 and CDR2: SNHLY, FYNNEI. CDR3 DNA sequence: TGTGCCAGCAGCTACGACCCAGGACAAATCTCCTATAATTCACCCCTCCACTTT. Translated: CASSYDPGQISYNSPLHF. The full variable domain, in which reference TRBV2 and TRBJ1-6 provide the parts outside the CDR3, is EPEVTQTPSHQVTQMGQEVILRCVPISNHLYFYWYRQILGQKVEFLVSFYNNEISEKSEIFDDQFSVERPDGSNFTLKIRSTKLEDSAMYFCASSYDPGQISYNSPLHFGNGTRLTVT.

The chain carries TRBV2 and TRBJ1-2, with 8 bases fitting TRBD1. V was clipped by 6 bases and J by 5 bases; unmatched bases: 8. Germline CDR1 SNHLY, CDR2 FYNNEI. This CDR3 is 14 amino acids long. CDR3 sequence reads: CASSAGTGFYGYTF. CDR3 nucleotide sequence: TGTGCCAGCAGCGCCGGGACAGGATTTTATGGCTACACCTTC.

CDR3 DNA: TGTGCCAGCAGCGCGGGACCGCCCTCTGGGGCCAACGTCCTGACTTTC. This translates into CASSAGPPSGANVLTF. This chain joins TRBV7-9 and TRBJ2-6, with TRBD2 as a possible D gene (6 bases). The ends were cut back, 5 bases at V and 0 bases at J, with 11 bases in the middle. Germline CDR1 and CDR2: SEHNR and FQNEAQ (reference sequence). The CDR3 runs to 16 residues.

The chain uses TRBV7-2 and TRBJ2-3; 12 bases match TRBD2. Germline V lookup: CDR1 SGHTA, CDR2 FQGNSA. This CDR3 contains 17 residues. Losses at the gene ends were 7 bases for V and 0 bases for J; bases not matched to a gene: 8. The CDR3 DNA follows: TGTGCCAGCACCTCCCGACTAGCGGGGGTTAGCACAGATACGCAGTATTTT. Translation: CASTSRLAGVSTDTQYF. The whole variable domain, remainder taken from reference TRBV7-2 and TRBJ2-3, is GAGVSQSPSNKVTEKGKDVELRCDPISGHTALYWYRQSLGQGLEFLIYFQGNSAPDKSGLPSDRFSAERTGGSVSTLTIQRTQQEDSAVYLCASTSRLAGVSTDTQYFGPGTRLTVL.

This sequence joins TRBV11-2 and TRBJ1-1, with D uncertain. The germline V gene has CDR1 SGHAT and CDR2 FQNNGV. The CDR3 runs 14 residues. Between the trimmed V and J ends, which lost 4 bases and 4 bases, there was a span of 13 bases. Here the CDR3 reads CASSSSDMGTEAFF. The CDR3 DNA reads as TGTGCCAGCAGCTCGTCCGACATGGGCACTGAAGCTTTCTTT.

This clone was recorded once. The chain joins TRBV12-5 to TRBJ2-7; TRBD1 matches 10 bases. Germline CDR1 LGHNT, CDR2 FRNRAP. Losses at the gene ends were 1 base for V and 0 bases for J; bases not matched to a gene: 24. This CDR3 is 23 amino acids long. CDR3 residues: CASGLALVGQGSQNSLSSYEQYF. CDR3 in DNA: TGTGCTAGTGGTTTGGCACTCGTGGGACAGGGGTCCCAAAATTCGTTAAGCTCCTACGAGCAGTACTTC.

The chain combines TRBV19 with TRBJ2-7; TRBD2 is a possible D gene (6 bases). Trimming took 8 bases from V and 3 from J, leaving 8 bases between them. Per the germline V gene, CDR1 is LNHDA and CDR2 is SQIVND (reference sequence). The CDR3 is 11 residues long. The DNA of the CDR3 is TGTGCCAGTCAGGAGGGCTACGAGCAGTACTTC. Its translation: CASQEGYEQYF. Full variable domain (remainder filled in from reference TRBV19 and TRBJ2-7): DGGITQSPKYLFRKEGQNVTLSCEQNLNHDAMYWYRQDPGQGLRLIYYSQIVNDFQKGDIAEGYSVSREKKESFPLTVTSAQKNPTAFYLCASQEGYEQYFGPGTRLTVT.

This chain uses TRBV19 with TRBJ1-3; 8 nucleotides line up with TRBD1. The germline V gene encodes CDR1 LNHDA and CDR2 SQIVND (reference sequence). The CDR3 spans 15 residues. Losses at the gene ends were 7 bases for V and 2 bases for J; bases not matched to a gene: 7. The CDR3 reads CASILMDRAGNTIYF. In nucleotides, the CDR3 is TGTGCCAGTATTTTGATGGACAGGGCTGGAAACACCATATATTTT.

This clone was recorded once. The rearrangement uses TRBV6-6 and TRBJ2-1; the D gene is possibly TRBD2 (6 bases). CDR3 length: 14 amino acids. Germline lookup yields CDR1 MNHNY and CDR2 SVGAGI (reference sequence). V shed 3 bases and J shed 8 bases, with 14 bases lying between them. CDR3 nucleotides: TGTGCCAGCAGTTATTCGGCGGGGCGGGATGAGCAGTTCTTC. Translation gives CASSYSAGRDEQFF.

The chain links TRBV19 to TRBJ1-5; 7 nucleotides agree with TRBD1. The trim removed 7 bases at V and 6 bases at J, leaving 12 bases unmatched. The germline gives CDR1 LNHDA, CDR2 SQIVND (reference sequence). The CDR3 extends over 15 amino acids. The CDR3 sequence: CASTDGQATPQPQHF. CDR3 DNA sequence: TGTGCCAGTACCGATGGACAGGCTACCCCTCAGCCCCAGCATTTT.

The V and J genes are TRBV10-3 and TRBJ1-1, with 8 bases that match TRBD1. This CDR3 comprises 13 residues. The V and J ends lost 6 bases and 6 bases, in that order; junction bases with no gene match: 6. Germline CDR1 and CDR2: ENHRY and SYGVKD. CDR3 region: CAISGQGGPEAFF. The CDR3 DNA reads TGTGCCATCAGCGGACAGGGCGGGCCTGAAGCTTTCTTT.

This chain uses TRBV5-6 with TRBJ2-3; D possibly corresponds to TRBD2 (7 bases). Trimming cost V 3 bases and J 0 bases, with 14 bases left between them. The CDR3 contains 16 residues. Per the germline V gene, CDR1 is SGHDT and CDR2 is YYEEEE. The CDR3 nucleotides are TGTGCCAGCAGCTGGGGGGGGCCGGGTAGCACAGATACGCAGTATTTT. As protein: CASSWGGPGSTDTQYF. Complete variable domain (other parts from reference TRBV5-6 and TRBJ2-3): DAGVTQSPTHLIKTRGQQVTLRCSPKSGHDTVSWYQQALGQGPQFIFQYYEEEERQRGNFPDRFSGHQFPNYSSELNVNALLLGDSALYLCASSWGGPGSTDTQYFGPGTRLTVL.

CDR3 nucleotide sequence: TGTGCCAGCAGCGTTGGGACAGCCGGCAATCAGCCCCAGCATTTT. This codes for CASSVGTAGNQPQHF. This chain links TRBV9 with TRBJ1-5; TRBD1 matches at 7 bases. CDR1 and CDR2 from the germline V gene are SGDLS and YYNGEE. The junction had 4 bases not matched to a gene; V was cut back by 2 bases and J by 2 bases. The CDR3 extends over 15 amino acids.